In its sample, the clone carrying this T cell receptor (beta chain) was seen once. Its specificity is not known. From the reads, TCRdb called clonotypes with MiXCR, one entry per CDR3 protein. The data hold hundreds of thousands of distinct CDR3 sequences, with around 32% observed a single time. These data belong to a study of T cell repertoires in cytomegalovirus infection. General study points: HLA-C-restricted CMV-specific TCR beta clonotypes were dominant in the ex vivo response. The cumulative frequency of public TCR beta families identified carriers of CMV plus the relevant HLA.

Germline lookup yields CDR1 DFQATT and CDR2 SNEGSKA (reference sequence). V lost 2 bases and J 3 bases, leaving 10 bases between the germline ends. The length of the CDR3 is 13 residues. The starting material was cultured CD8+ T cells from PBMCs, obtained from culture after CMV antigen stimulation. V and J are TRBV20-1 and TRBJ1-2, with D possibly TRBD1 on 5 matching bases. This TCR came from a human donor in good health (CMV status not recorded). Some clones in this sample may be carry-over from other donors' samples. CDR3 amino acids: CSARLGGDYGYTF. The CDR3 coding sequence is TGCAGTGCTAGACTGGGGGGGGACTATGGCTACACCTTC.